These 16 T cell receptor beta chains were all obtained from the same sample, sequenced in a study of cytomegalovirus exposure and HLA in healthy donors. PCR amplification relied on 60 Vbeta primers (plus 13 Jbeta primers). Produced via immunoSEQ multiplex PCR; TCRdb's table is partial and in-frame only. Among about 140,000 clones listed, around 90% were seen once. The specimen sequenced was PBMCs. All receptors come from a woman in her thirties or forties in good health and CMV-seronegative.

CDR3 sequence reads: CASSLALYNEQFF. Here the CDR3 DNA reads TGTGCCAGCAGCTTAGCCTTGTACAATGAGCAGTTCTTC. This chain joins TRBV11-2 and TRBJ2-1, with D hard to call. From germline, CDR1 is SGHAT and CDR2 FQNNGV. CDR3 size: 13 residues. Trimming pared 1 base from V and 4 bases from J, leaving 5 bases between.

Only a few counts were recorded for this clone. This chain links TRBV7-2 with TRBJ2-7; D might be TRBD2 (6 bases). The CDR3 length is 15 residues. The germline CDR1 and CDR2 sequences are SGHTA and FQGNSA. V dropped 2 bases and J dropped 4 bases, with 15 bases sitting between them. The CDR3 loop is CASSLHGDSSYEQYF. The CDR3 DNA follows: TGTGCCAGCAGCTTACACGGGGACTCCTCGTACGAGCAGTACTTC. Filled out from reference TRBV7-2 and TRBJ2-7, the complete variable domain reads GAGVSQSPSNKVTEKGKDVELRCDPISGHTALYWYRQSLGQGLEFLIYFQGNSAPDKSGLPSDRFSAERTGGSVSTLTIQRTQQEDSAVYLCASSLHGDSSYEQYFGPGTRLTVT.

In regard to this clone: The germline gene is not matched at one end of the junction; a read error may be the cause. This chain links TRBV7-7 with TRBJ1-2; tentatively, D is TRBD1 (5 bases). This CDR3 spans 17 amino acids. Germline V gene sequence: CDR1 SSHAT, CDR2 FNYEAQ (reference sequence). The CDR3 sequence is CASSLDSGREGNYGYTF. The CDR3 nucleotides read TGTGCTAGCAGCTTAGATTCGGGCAGGGAGGGGAACTATGGCTACACCTTC. The full variable domain, with the rest looked up from reference TRBV7-7 and TRBJ1-2, is GAGVSQSPRYKVTKRGQDVTLRCDPISSHATLYWYQQALGQGPEFLTYFNYEAQPDKSGLPSDRFSAERPEGSISTLTIQRTEQRDSAMYRCASSLDSGREGNYGYTFGSGTRLTVV.

The CDR3 DNA sequence: TGTGCCACTCGACAGCGGGAGGGAAACCAAGAGACCCAGTACTTC. This encodes CATRQREGNQETQYF. This chain joins TRBV5-4 and TRBJ2-5, with TRBD2 identical over 10 bases. This CDR3 comprises 15 residues. V trimming: 9 bases; J trimming: 0 bases; junction bases outside the gene matches: 8. The germline V gene has CDR1 SGHNT and CDR2 YYREEE (reference sequence).

The chain recombines TRBV6-4 with TRBJ2-5; D unclear. The CDR3 spans 11 residues. Germline V lookup: CDR1 MRHNA, CDR2 SNTAGT. Trimming shortened V by 7 bases and J by 1 base, and 4 bases separated the two germline ends. The CDR3: CASNGQETQYF. The DNA for the CDR3 is TGTGCCAGCAACGGCCAAGAGACCCAGTACTTC.

This clone was recorded once. The genes are TRBV6-5 and TRBJ2-7, with 13 bases lining up with TRBD2. The V segment lost 4 bases and the J segment 3 bases; nucleotides outside the gene matches: 6. CDR1 is MNHEY, CDR2 SVGAGI, per germline. The CDR3 loop spans 16 amino acids. The DNA of the CDR3 is TGTGCCAGCAGTTCCCCGGGACTAGCGGGGAACTACGAGCAGTACTTC. Its translation: CASSSPGLAGNYEQYF.

This chain joins TRBV29-1 and TRBJ2-1; a possible D gene is TRBD2 (5 bases). Germline loops: CDR1 SQVTM, CDR2 ANQGSEA. V lost 4 bases, J lost 5 bases, and 12 bases lay in between. This CDR3 has 13 residues. CDR3 DNA: TGCAGCGTTGGGAGGTCTTGGGACAATGAGCAGTTCTTC. Translated, it gives CSVGRSWDNEQFF.

The chain links TRBV28 to TRBJ2-1, with D tentatively TRBD2 (6 bases). The CDR3 consists of 16 residues. Germline V gene data show CDR1 as MDHEN and CDR2 as SYDVKM. The V end lost 6 bases, the J end lost 10 bases, and 25 bases lay between the germline ends. CDR3 region: CASRSSGTGVIWEQFF. CDR3 coding DNA: TGTGCCAGCAGATCCTCCGGGACTGGGGTGATTTGGGAGCAGTTCTTC.

The chain employs TRBV5-1 and TRBJ2-1; no definite D call. Trimming pared 4 bases from V and 4 bases from J, leaving 9 bases between. This CDR3 is built from 13 residues. Germline assignment: CDR1 SGHRS and CDR2 YFSETQ. The CDR3 protein is CASSPVAYNEQFF. CDR3 DNA: TGCGCCAGCAGCCCTGTAGCTTACAATGAGCAGTTCTTC.

This chain joins TRBV5-4 and TRBJ1-3; no definite D call. This CDR3 contains 15 residues. Trimming left V 4 bases short and J 4 bases short, with 15 bases between. CDR1 is SGHNT and CDR2 is YYREEE in the germline V gene (reference sequence). The CDR3 loop reads CASSRRELEGNTIYF. CDR3 DNA sequence: TGTGCCAGCAGCCGCCGGGAACTAGAAGGAAACACCATATATTTT.

This clone has a single count. The chain uses TRBV18 and TRBJ1-2; D unresolved. Germline V CDR1 and CDR2: KGHSH, LQKENI. CDR3 size: 13 residues. V shed 3 bases and J shed 2 bases, with 7 bases lying between them. CDR3 residues: CASSPLQNYGYTF. Written as DNA, the CDR3 is TGTGCCAGCTCACCGCTACAGAACTATGGCTACACCTTC.

This rearrangement joins TRBV5-1 to TRBJ2-5; maybe TRBD2 (5 bases). Germline V gene data show CDR1 as SGHRS and CDR2 as YFSETQ. The CDR3 covers 14 residues. Trimming stripped 5 bases from V and 3 bases from J, with 14 bases between. CDR3 sequence (DNA): TGCGCCAGCAGGAGGGCCCTAGCCAAAGAGACCCAGTACTTC. Its protein is CASRRALAKETQYF.

This chain uses TRBV7-8 with TRBJ2-7, with TRBD2 identical over 7 bases. Germline CDR1 reads SGHVS; CDR2 reads FQNEAQ. The V segment lost 0 bases and the J segment 3 bases; nucleotides outside the gene matches: 5. This CDR3 region has 15 residues. The DNA for the CDR3 is TGTGCCAGCAGCTTAGCCGGGACTACCCTCTACGAGCAGTACTTC. This encodes CASSLAGTTLYEQYF.

This chain links TRBV27 with TRBJ1-5; 10 nucleotides match TRBD1. The ends lost 5 bases at V and 2 bases at J; junction bases unmatched: 6. Germline CDR1 reads MNHEY; CDR2 reads SMNVEV (reference sequence). The CDR3 spans 16 residues. The CDR3 here is CASSLSGTGGNQPQHF. The CDR3 DNA follows: TGTGCCAGCAGTCTGTCCGGGACAGGGGGCAATCAGCCCCAGCATTTT.

The J gene is TRBJ1-5, the V gene TRBV28; 7 bases match TRBD1. J lost 8 bases, V lost 6 bases, and 10 bases had no gene match. The CDR3 is made up of 14 amino acids. Germline CDR1 reads MDHEN; CDR2 reads SYDVKM. CDR3 sequence reads: CASSPGQAREPQHF. For the CDR3, the DNA is TGTGCCAGCAGCCCCGGACAGGCAAGGGAGCCCCAGCATTTT.

J is TRBJ1-2 and V is TRBV18, with 7 positions matching TRBD1. Germline V gene lookup returns CDR1 KGHSH and CDR2 LQKENI. Trimming took 3 bases from V and 5 from J; bases not matched to a gene: 12. The CDR3 has 16 amino acids. The CDR3 reads CASSPGEGALGYGYTF. In nucleotides, the CDR3 is TGTGCCAGCTCACCCGGAGAGGGGGCGCTGGGGTATGGCTACACCTTC.